This record concerns one T cell receptor (beta chain) sequence. Antigen unknown. Different DNA sequences within this sample yield the same CDR3. This specimen comes from a study of shared clonotypes between healthy human individuals. Study as a whole: Per donor, CD8 memory used one plate, CD8 naive used two, CD4 memory used three and CD4 naive used three. Study-wide results and limits: Naive subsets generally had larger estimated richness than memory subsets. Clonotypes shared by all four donors outscored non-shared clonotypes in generation probability.

Produced via immunoSEQ multiplex PCR; TCRdb's table is partial and in-frame only. The sample consists of more than 550,000 clones, roughly 72% of them appearing once. CD4+ cells yielded CD45RA+ naive and CD45RA-negative memory subsets. The germline CDR1 and CDR2 sequences are LGHNA and YNFKEQ. The CDR3 loop spans 15 amino acids. V shed 2 bases and J shed 4 bases, with 11 bases lying between them. Sequencing was performed on memory CD4+ T cells sorted from blood. Subset reported: CD45RA-negative fraction. This sequence joins TRBV4-2 and TRBJ1-4, with D perhaps matching TRBD1 (6 bases). This receptor was obtained from a woman aged 30 to 39 in good health. This CDR3 is CASSQNRDNNEKLFF. In nucleotides, the CDR3 is TGTGCCAGCAGCCAAAACCGGGACAATAATGAAAAACTGTTTTTT.